These 9 T cell receptor beta chains were sequenced from one sample in a study of CXCR3-negative and CXCR3-positive naive CD8 T cells. Libraries were UMI-labeled 5' RACE TRB cDNA. TCRdb re-called the 5' RACE reads and shows each CDR3 protein once, DNA omitted. This repertoire includes approximately 45,000 distinct CDR3 sequences. Sequencing used memory CD8+ T cells from blood. These receptor sequences come from a human donor in good health. Some clones in this sample may be carry-over from other donors' samples.

This chain uses TRBV6-4 with TRBJ2-3; without DNA, the TCRdb call of TRBD1 cannot be checked. Per germline, CDR1 MRHNA and CDR2 SNTAGT. This CDR3 is 14 amino acids long. The CDR3 loop reads CASSEGGSTDTQYF.

The chain is built from TRBV20-1 and TRBJ2-1; TCRdb gives TRBD1 as the D gene, but with no DNA this cannot be confirmed. Germline-derived CDR1 and CDR2 are DFQATT and SNEGSKA (reference sequence). CDR3 length: 16 residues. The CDR3 is CSAREAGQGFYNEQFF.

The CDR3 sequence: CSVTGTGGSYEQYF. This sequence joins TRBV29-1 and TRBJ2-7; TCRdb returns TRBD1, unconfirmable since there is no DNA. Germline CDR1 is SQVTM and CDR2 is ANQGSEA. The CDR3 totals 14 residues.

The rearrangement uses TRBV18 and TRBJ1-5; TCRdb calls TRBD1, which cannot be checked without DNA. In germline, CDR1 is KGHSH, CDR2 LQKENI. The CDR3 consists of 14 residues. The CDR3 spells CASSPIGQGQPQHF.

The chain couples TRBV29-1 to TRBJ1-3. CDR3 length: 18 residues. From germline, CDR1 is SQVTM and CDR2 ANQGSEA. CDR3 amino acids: CSVEWAQTGPLSGNTIYF.

The chain recombines TRBV11-2 with TRBJ2-7; TCRdb's D call of TRBD2 is untestable without DNA. CDR1 is SGHAT, CDR2 FQNNGV, per germline. This CDR3 comprises 15 residues. CDR3 region: CASSSYRGNSYEQYF.

The chain is built from TRBV7-9 and TRBJ2-1; the D gene TCRdb calls, TRBD2, cannot be checked with no DNA. The CDR3 extends over 16 amino acids. CDR1 is SEHNR and CDR2 is FQNEAQ in the germline V gene (reference sequence). The CDR3 spells CASRSLAWGGLNEQFF.

The J gene is TRBJ1-4, the V gene TRBV12-3 or TRBV12-4; without DNA, the TCRdb call of TRBD1 cannot be checked. CDR3 length: 12 residues. This CDR3 is CATYSKGEKLFF.

The chain carries TRBV7-9 and TRBJ1-1; TCRdb indicates TRBD1, and absent DNA this call remains unverified. Germline V lookup: CDR1 SEHNR, CDR2 FQNEAQ (reference sequence). The CDR3 is 13 amino acids. CDR3 amino acids: CASSAPAGTEAFF. The whole variable domain, filled in from reference TRBV7-9 and TRBJ1-1, reads DTGVSQNPRHKITKRGQNVTFRCDPISEHNRLYWYRQTLGQGPEFLTYFQNEAQLEKSRLLSDRFSAERPKGSFSTLEIQRTEQGDSAMYLCASSAPAGTEAFFGQGTRLTVV.